These 29 T cell receptor beta chains originate from one sample sequenced in a study of T cell repertoires in cytomegalovirus infection. MiXCR, run by TCRdb on the reads, gives a single entry per CDR3 protein. The top ten hold about 14% of the sample, which has 200,000 to 300,000 distinct CDR3 sequences, over 8% seen once. The sample consisted of PBMCs. The receptors were sampled from a human donor in good health (CMV status not recorded). Some clones in this sample may be carry-over from other donors' samples.

This chain connects TRBV5-6 to TRBJ1-4; 8 bases are a match to TRBD1. J gave up 3 bases and V 4 bases, and 5 bases lay outside the gene matches. The germline V gene encodes CDR1 SGHDT and CDR2 YYEEEE. The CDR3 loop spans 15 amino acids. The CDR3 sequence is CASSLPDRANEKLFF. As DNA, the CDR3 is TGTGCCAGCAGCCTACCGGACAGGGCTAATGAAAAACTGTTTTTT.

This clonotype was recorded many times. This chain joins TRBV7-8 and TRBJ2-1; TRBD2 aligns across 11 bases. Germline values: CDR1 SGHVS, CDR2 FQNEAQ. This CDR3 is built from 18 residues. The ends lost 5 bases at V and 8 bases at J; junction bases unmatched: 17. In nucleotides, the CDR3 is TGTGCCAGCAGCCCCCACGCCCCGGGACTAGCGGTGGGTTATGAGCAGTTCTTC. This codes for CASSPHAPGLAVGYEQFF.

The J gene is TRBJ2-1, the V gene TRBV6-6; 12 nucleotides agree with TRBD2. Trimming removed 0 bases from V and 8 bases from J; junction bases left unmatched: 5. This CDR3 is 16 amino acids long. Looked up from germline, CDR1 is MNHNY and CDR2 is SVGAGI (reference sequence). The CDR3 DNA follows: TGTGCCAGCAGTTACTCCGGACTAGCGGGAATGGATGAGCAGTTCTTC. It translates to CASSYSGLAGMDEQFF.

This clonotype has a handful of counts. The CDR3 bases are TGTGCCAGCAGCTTTTTAGGGACAGGCCTCGAGGGCTATGGCTACACCTTC. Its protein product is CASSFLGTGLEGYGYTF. The chain joins TRBV7-2 to TRBJ1-2; 8 nucleotides line up with TRBD1. The CDR3 runs to 17 residues. Germline assignment: CDR1 SGHTA and CDR2 FQGNSA. J was trimmed by 4 bases and V by 3 bases; bases with no gene match: 13. The entire variable domain, with the rest obtained from reference TRBV7-2 and TRBJ1-2, is as follows: GAGVSQSPSNKVTEKGKDVELRCDPISGHTALYWYRQSLGQGLEFLIYFQGNSAPDKSGLPSDRFSAERTGGSVSTLTIQRTQQEDSAVYLCASSFLGTGLEGYGYTFGSGTRLTVV.

This chain joins TRBV6-2 or TRBV6-3 and TRBJ1-5; 7 bases line up with TRBD1. After removal of 8 bases from V and 6 bases from J, the junction contained 13 bases not matched to a gene. This CDR3 has 15 amino acids. CDR1 and CDR2 (germline): MNHEY, SVGEGT. CDR3: CASATRQGLGQPQHF. CDR3 coding DNA: TGTGCCAGCGCCACAAGACAGGGTTTGGGTCAGCCCCAGCATTTT.

This clonotype has a count of ten or more. Written as DNA, the CDR3 is TGTGCCAGCAGCTCAAGACTAGCGTCCCCCTACAATGAGCAGTTCTTC. Its protein is CASSSRLASPYNEQFF. The rearrangement joins TRBV7-2 to TRBJ2-1; TRBD2 agrees at 8 bases. The V gene end was trimmed by 4 bases and the J gene end by 2 bases; junction bases not matched to a gene: 7. Germline values: CDR1 SGHTA, CDR2 FQGNSA. The CDR3 sequence is 16 residues long.

The gene calls are TRBV5-1 and TRBJ1-6, with TRBD1 as a possible D gene (6 bases). V shed 4 bases and J shed 0 bases, with 14 bases lying between them. The germline CDR1 and CDR2 sequences are SGHRS and YFSETQ. This CDR3 is built from 17 residues. CDR3 sequence: CASSRQETSSYNSPLHF. The CDR3 nucleotides read TGCGCCAGCAGCCGACAGGAGACTAGCTCCTATAATTCACCCCTCCACTTT.

The chain joins TRBV20-1 to TRBJ2-5; 7 nucleotides align to TRBD2. The J segment lost 3 bases and the V segment lost 1 base, leaving 5 bases of the junction unmatched. Germline loops: CDR1 DFQATT, CDR2 SNEGSKA (reference sequence). The CDR3 covers 14 residues. The CDR3 region has the DNA TGCAGTGCTAGAGCAGCGGGGAGGGAAGAGACCCAGTACTTC. It yields the protein CSARAAGREETQYF.

This clonotype was counted many times. The V call is TRBV7-2, the J call TRBJ1-5; maybe TRBD1 (5 bases). CDR1 is SGHTA, CDR2 FQGNSA, per germline. The CDR3 is made up of 14 amino acids. The V and J ends lost 6 bases and 6 bases respectively, with 15 bases between them. The CDR3 DNA follows: TGTGCCAGCAGTTATCGGGGGGGGAGTCAGCCCCAGCATTTT. Translating gives CASSYRGGSQPQHF. Based on the CDR3 plus reference TRBV7-2 and TRBJ1-5, the full variable domain is GAGVSQSPSNKVTEKGKDVELRCDPISGHTALYWYRQSLGQGLEFLIYFQGNSAPDKSGLPSDRFSAERTGGSVSTLTIQRTQQEDSAVYLCASSYRGGSQPQHFGDGTRLSIL.

The chain recombines TRBV25-1 with TRBJ2-1, with a tentative D call TRBD2 (5 bases). Trimming removed 3 bases at V and 9 bases at J, with 6 bases between. The CDR3 loop spans 11 amino acids. Germline values: CDR1 MGHDK, CDR2 SYGVNS. The CDR3 bases are TGTGCCAGCAGTGAGAGGGTTGAGCAGTTCTTC. Translation gives CASSERVEQFF.

The V and J genes are TRBV6-6 and TRBJ2-7; 10 bases are a match to TRBD2. This CDR3 comprises 14 residues. Per germline, CDR1 MNHNY and CDR2 SVGAGI (reference sequence). The V segment lost 6 bases and the J segment 3 bases; nucleotides outside the gene matches: 5. The CDR3 DNA follows: TGTGCCAGCAGCGATCGACTAGCGGGCTACGAGCAGTACTTC. Translation gives CASSDRLAGYEQYF.

The chain is built from TRBV14 and TRBJ1-1; 7 positions agree with TRBD1. Germline-derived CDR1 and CDR2 are SGHDN and FVKESK. The CDR3 length is 15 residues. V shed 0 bases, J shed 1 base, and the junction held 2 bases outside the gene matches. The CDR3 here is CASSQEKGANTEAFF. CDR3 nucleotides: TGTGCCAGCAGCCAAGAAAAGGGGGCGAACACTGAAGCTTTCTTT.

This clonotype was seen many times. The chain has TRBV7-2 and TRBJ2-6; no definite D call. Germline V gene lookup returns CDR1 SGHTA and CDR2 FQGNSA. V was cut by 3 bases and J by 2 bases, with 11 bases left in between. The CDR3 has 16 amino acids. CDR3 residues: CASSLGRVAGANVLTF. In DNA form, the CDR3 reads TGTGCCAGCAGCTTGGGTCGGGTCGCTGGGGCCAACGTCCTGACTTTC.

The sample holds a few counts of this clonotype. V usage is TRBV5-6 and J usage is TRBJ2-1, with TRBD1 matching over 8 bases. The V gene's germline CDR1 is SGHDT and CDR2 YYEEEE. There are 15 residues in the CDR3. With V trimmed by 4 bases and J by 2 bases, 5 bases remained unmatched. CDR3 protein: CASSPGTGPYNEQFF. CDR3 DNA: TGTGCCAGCAGCCCCGGGACAGGTCCCTACAATGAGCAGTTCTTC. The variable domain in full, completed from reference TRBV5-6 and TRBJ2-1, reads DAGVTQSPTHLIKTRGQQVTLRCSPKSGHDTVSWYQQALGQGPQFIFQYYEEEERQRGNFPDRFSGHQFPNYSSELNVNALLLGDSALYLCASSPGTGPYNEQFFGPGTRLTVL.

This clonotype was seen a few times. The V and J genes are TRBV3-1 and TRBJ2-5; unclear D gene. V was trimmed by 2 bases and J by 0 bases, leaving 7 bases between them. CDR3 length equals 14 residues. Germline V gives CDR1 LGHDT, CDR2 YNNKEL (reference sequence). The CDR3 DNA reads TGTGCCAGCAGCCAAAGGTCCGACCAAGAGACCCAGTACTTC. Encoded protein: CASSQRSDQETQYF.

This clonotype was detected many times. The rearrangement links TRBV7-2 to TRBJ1-2; 9 positions match TRBD1. The CDR3 is made up of 13 amino acids. Looked up from germline, CDR1 is SGHTA and CDR2 is FQGNSA. The J segment lost 6 bases and the V segment lost 5 bases, leaving 4 bases of the junction unmatched. As DNA, the CDR3 is TGTGCCAGCAGCCAGGGGGACAGGGATGGCTACACCTTC. Translation: CASSQGDRDGYTF. The full variable domain, in which reference TRBV7-2 and TRBJ1-2 provide the parts outside the CDR3, is GAGVSQSPSNKVTEKGKDVELRCDPISGHTALYWYRQSLGQGLEFLIYFQGNSAPDKSGLPSDRFSAERTGGSVSTLTIQRTQQEDSAVYLCASSQGDRDGYTFGSGTRLTVV.

This clonotype has at least ten counts. The rearrangement links TRBV7-2 to TRBJ2-1; the D is unclear. The CDR3 has 12 amino acids. The germline V gene encodes CDR1 SGHTA and CDR2 FQGNSA. Trimming cost V 5 bases and J 4 bases, with 6 bases left between them. The chain's CDR3 is CASSHPYNEQFF. CDR3 nucleotides: TGTGCCAGCAGCCACCCATACAATGAGCAGTTCTTC.

This clonotype has ten or more counts. The rearrangement uses TRBV7-6 and TRBJ2-2; D perhaps matches TRBD1 (6 bases). CDR3 length equals 15 residues. V was pared by 4 bases and J by 4 bases, with 13 bases between. Germline CDR1 and CDR2: SGHVS and FNYEAQ. The CDR3 DNA reads TGTGCCAGCAGCTCCGGGACAACGGGCACCGGGGAGCTGTTTTTT. As protein: CASSSGTTGTGELFF.

This clonotype occurred many times. The rearrangement uses TRBV7-2 and TRBJ2-1; 9 bases are a match to TRBD2. The CDR3 spans 16 residues. Unmatched junction bases numbered 12, after V lost 7 bases and J lost 5 bases. Germline values: CDR1 SGHTA, CDR2 FQGNSA. The CDR3 DNA is TGTGCCAGCACACGGGAAGCGGGAGGCTTACACAATGAGCAGTTCTTC. Translating it yields CASTREAGGLHNEQFF.

This clonotype was recorded many times. The gene calls are TRBV7-9 and TRBJ1-1; the D gene is possibly TRBD1 (6 bases). This CDR3 region has 15 residues. The V gene's germline CDR1 is SEHNR and CDR2 FQNEAQ (reference sequence). Trimming removed 10 bases from V and 2 bases from J, with 20 bases in between. The CDR3 bases are TGTGCCACCGGACCTTCGACAGGAATTAACACTGAAGCTTTCTTT. Residues: CATGPSTGINTEAFF.

On this clonotype: A read error is possible here, since a much larger clone lies one base away. The chain uses TRBV7-2 and TRBJ2-2; no clear D gene. The CDR3 is 15 amino acids. Germline V gives CDR1 SGHTA, CDR2 FQGNSA. CDR3 residues: CASSLAHVLTVELFF. The CDR3, as DNA: TGTGCCAGCAGCTTAGCGCACGTATTGACCGTGGAGCTGTTTTTT.

This clonotype was picked up many times. This rearrangement joins TRBV7-8 to TRBJ2-7, with a weak D call TRBD1 (5 bases). The CDR3 covers 14 residues. Per the germline V gene, CDR1 is SGHVS and CDR2 is FQNEAQ. V lost 1 base, J lost 0 bases, and 7 bases lay in between. The chain's CDR3 is CASSLGQSSYEQYF. CDR3 nucleotides: TGTGCCAGCAGCTTAGGACAGAGCTCCTACGAGCAGTACTTC.

This clonotype was recorded many times. This chain joins TRBV7-2 and TRBJ1-1; TRBD1 is a possible D gene (5 bases). Deletions cut 1 base from V and 7 bases from J, with 10 bases between. Germline loops: CDR1 SGHTA, CDR2 FQGNSA. CDR3 length: 13 amino acids. CDR3 nucleotides: TGTGCCAGCAGCTTAGACCGGGGGGATGAAGCTTTCTTT. Its translation is CASSLDRGDEAFF.

This clonotype was seen a handful of times. V is TRBV18 and J is TRBJ1-1, with D unclear. Trimming took off 2 bases at V and 7 bases at J, with 8 bases between the two ends. CDR3 size: 12 residues. CDR1 and CDR2 from the germline V gene are KGHSH and LQKENI. The CDR3 coding sequence is TGTGCCAGCTCACCAAAGTTAGATGAAGCTTTCTTT. Amino acid sequence: CASSPKLDEAFF.

In this sample, this clonotype turned up many times. This sequence joins TRBV7-2 and TRBJ2-3; no firm D call. Germline-derived CDR1 and CDR2 are SGHTA and FQGNSA. The CDR3 consists of 13 residues. V was cut by 4 bases and J by 2 bases, with 7 bases left in between. As DNA, the CDR3 is TGTGCCAGCAGCTACCCACTCACAGATACGCAGTATTTT. Translation gives CASSYPLTDTQYF.

Ten or more counts support this clonotype. The rearrangement joins TRBV7-2 to TRBJ2-1, with 14 bases aligning to TRBD2. With V trimmed by 5 bases and J by 6 bases, 6 bases remained unmatched. Germline CDR1 and CDR2: SGHTA and FQGNSA. The CDR3 consists of 16 residues. The chain's CDR3 is CASSLFGTSGSNEQFF. The CDR3 nucleotides are TGTGCCAGCAGCCTTTTCGGGACTAGCGGGAGCAATGAGCAGTTCTTC.

A word on this clonotype: A much larger clone differs by one base, so this may be a read error. The rearrangement joins TRBV6-2 or TRBV6-3 to TRBJ2-1, with D possibly matching TRBD1 (6 bases). This CDR3 has 16 amino acids. V was clipped by 7 bases and J by 5 bases, with 21 bases between them. CDR1 and CDR2 from the germline V gene are MNHEY and SVGEGT. CDR3 sequence: CASTSGTRTPHNEQFF. Written as DNA, the CDR3 is TGTGCCAGCACCTCCGGGACACGGACCCCACACAATGAGCAGTTCTTC.

J is TRBJ2-3 and V is TRBV3-1; D unclear. Germline CDR1 reads LGHDT; CDR2 reads YNNKEL (reference sequence). V dropped 0 bases and J dropped 3 bases, with 4 bases sitting between them. This CDR3 is 13 amino acids long. CDR3 loop: CASSQERTDTQYF. DNA of the CDR3: TGTGCCAGCAGCCAAGAGAGGACAGATACGCAGTATTTT.

This clonotype was seen many times. This rearrangement joins TRBV19 to TRBJ1-3, with a weak D call TRBD1 (6 bases). Per germline, CDR1 LNHDA and CDR2 SQIVND (reference sequence). This CDR3 spans 12 amino acids. V gave up 10 bases and J gave up 6 bases, with 13 bases separating them. The CDR3 nucleotides read TGTGCCACACTTGACAGGCTAAACACCATATATTTT. Encoded protein: CATLDRLNTIYF.